Listed below are T cell receptor beta chains from one sample, sequenced in a study of low-dose radiotherapy and immunotherapy resistance in tumors. TCRdb re-called the reads through MiXCR, storing one row per CDR3 protein. Among 80,000 to 90,000 distinct CDR3 sequences, roughly a sixth were seen once, and the ten largest hold about 2.5%. Sequencing was performed on PBMCs, taken before treatment. These receptor sequences come from a male donor with prostate cancer. Both conserved end residues are part of each CDR3. The order of the fields is V gene, CDR3 length, clone size, J gene, D gene, CDR3 DNA, CDR3 protein. A D gene is named only where the DNA matches it firmly. Clone sizes are shown as once, few or many counts, or a class when the clone is expanded.

V gene: TRBV28; CDR3 length: 14; clone size: many; J gene: TRBJ1-1; D gene: NA; CDR3 DNA: TGTGCCAGCAGCCGAAACAGGTGGGGCACTGAAGCTTTCTTT; CDR3 protein: CASSRNRWGTEAFF
V gene: TRBV27; CDR3 length: 12; clone size: many; J gene: TRBJ1-1; D gene: NA; CDR3 DNA: TGTGCCAGCAGTTCGACGGGGACTGAAGCTTTCTTT; CDR3 protein: CASSSTGTEAFF
V gene: TRBV10-3; CDR3 length: 14; clone size: many; J gene: TRBJ2-2; D gene: TRBD1; CDR3 DNA: TGTGCCACCCTACAGGGGGCGCGGACCGGGGAGCTGTTTTTT; CDR3 protein: CATLQGARTGELFF
V gene: TRBV20-1; CDR3 length: 13; clone size: many; J gene: TRBJ2-1; D gene: TRBD2; CDR3 DNA: TGCAGTGCTAATGGCGGGGGGTGGGATGAGCAGTTCTTC; CDR3 protein: CSANGGGWDEQFF
V gene: TRBV10-3; CDR3 length: 12; clone size: few; J gene: TRBJ2-3; D gene: TRBD2; CDR3 DNA: TGTGCCATCGGGGGGGACACAGATACGCAGTATTTT; CDR3 protein: CAIGGDTDTQYF